Below, 10 T cell receptor beta chains from the same sample are listed, as sequenced in a study of T cells in localized non-small cell lung cancer. Repertoires were generated with immunoSEQ multiplex PCR, while TCRdb's copy carries only in-frame clones and drops some. The top ten hold about an eighth of the sample, which has about 35,000 clones, 80% to 95% seen once. This specimen consisted of peripheral blood mononuclear cells, obtained before any cancer treatment. The receptor set was obtained from a female donor over 55 with stage II lung adenocarcinoma.

The chain joins TRBV10-3 to TRBJ1-1; D gene unclear. This CDR3 is built from 13 residues. Deletions cut 4 bases from V and 0 bases from J, with 6 bases between. CDR1 and CDR2 (germline): ENHRY, SYGVKD. CDR3 sequence reads: CAISGGLNTEAFF. CDR3 coding DNA: TGTGCCATCAGTGGAGGTCTGAACACTGAAGCTTTCTTT.

This rearrangement joins TRBV11-2 to TRBJ1-2; TRBD1 is a possible D gene (5 bases). The CDR3 totals 13 residues. Per germline, CDR1 SGHAT and CDR2 FQNNGV. V was pared by 5 bases and J by 4 bases, with 11 bases between. CDR3 amino acids: CASSPRDLYGYTF. CDR3 nucleotide sequence: TGTGCCAGCAGCCCCCGGGACCTCTATGGCTACACCTTC.

The rearrangement links TRBV9 to TRBJ1-1; D gene uncertain. This CDR3 has 19 amino acids. In germline, CDR1 is SGDLS, CDR2 YYNGEE. The V end lost 0 bases, the J end lost 1 base, and 22 bases lay between the germline ends. For the CDR3, the DNA is TGTGCCAGCAGCGTAGATCCCCAGAAGATTTGGACCCCGAACACTGAAGCTTTCTTT. Translating it yields CASSVDPQKIWTPNTEAFF.

The gene calls are TRBV7-2 and TRBJ1-1, with TRBD1 as a possible D gene (5 bases). This CDR3 has 15 amino acids. V was shortened by 3 bases and J by 5 bases, with 16 bases between the two germline ends. Germline CDR1 is SGHTA and CDR2 is FQGNSA. The CDR3 nucleotides are TGTGCCAGCAGCTTGGTGGACATCGGGGGGACTGAAGCTTTCTTT. This gives the protein CASSLVDIGGTEAFF.

This clone was seen just once. The chain employs TRBV19 and TRBJ2-7; D is unresolved. This CDR3 comprises 15 residues. V was trimmed by 2 bases and J by 1 base, leaving 12 bases between them. Germline V gene lookup returns CDR1 LNHDA and CDR2 SQIVND (reference sequence). The CDR3 nucleotides read TGTGCCAGTAGTATAAATCCGGGTCGGTCCTACGAGCAGTACTTC. This sequence encodes CASSINPGRSYEQYF.

Here the CDR3 DNA reads TGCGCCAGCAGCCATCGGACAGGGCGATCAGCCAGTGTGATCTACGAGCAGTACTTC. Translating it yields CASSHRTGRSASVIYEQYF. The rearrangement links TRBV4-1 to TRBJ2-7, with 8 bases fitting TRBD1. Germline V CDR1 and CDR2: MGHRA, YSYEKL. With 3 bases clipped from V and 3 bases from J, the junction kept 19 bases outside the gene matches. This CDR3 has 19 residues.

The chain has TRBV5-1 and TRBJ2-7; tentatively, D is TRBD1 or TRBD2 (5 bases each). CDR3 length: 16 residues. V gave up 4 bases and J gave up 1 base, with 18 bases separating them. Germline-derived CDR1 and CDR2 are SGHRS and YFSETQ. CDR3 in amino acids: CASSRTGDRGSYEQYF. The CDR3 DNA reads TGCGCCAGCAGCCGGACCGGGGACCGAGGTTCCTACGAGCAGTACTTC.

V usage is TRBV19 and J usage is TRBJ2-7; tentative D call: TRBD2 (6 bases). Trimming shortened V by 1 base and J by 0 bases, and 13 bases separated the two germline ends. This CDR3 region has 16 residues. Germline V gene sequence: CDR1 LNHDA, CDR2 SQIVND (reference sequence). CDR3 bases: TGTGCCAGTAGTATAGGAGGTAGCGGATACTCCTACGAGCAGTACTTC. This translates into CASSIGGSGYSYEQYF.

The chain recombines TRBV11-2 with TRBJ1-2; D is unclear. The ends were cut back, 0 bases at V and 3 bases at J, with 8 bases in the middle. In germline, CDR1 is SGHAT, CDR2 FQNNGV. The CDR3 runs 14 residues. The CDR3 reads CASSLDPGYYGYTF. In nucleotides, the CDR3 is TGTGCCAGCAGCTTAGATCCGGGGTACTATGGCTACACCTTC.

J is TRBJ1-2 and V is TRBV5-6; D might be TRBD1 (6 bases). The germline gives CDR1 SGHDT, CDR2 YYEEEE. The CDR3 extends over 15 amino acids. V lost 5 bases and J lost 5, with 19 bases in between. The CDR3 DNA reads TGTGCCAGCAGTCTCACCCGGACAGTTTCTTATGGCTACACCTTC. This codes for CASSLTRTVSYGYTF.